Below are 20 T cell receptor beta chains sequenced from a single sample in a study of T cells expressing NK-cell markers. TCRdb reprocessed the 5' RACE reads and reports one entry per CDR3 protein, with no DNA. Its table records approximately 420,000 distinct CDR3 sequences. The sequenced material came from blood T cells: a sorted CD56 or NKG2C T cell subset, CD4+ or CD8+ T cells, or bulk PBMC T cells (not recorded which). All receptors derive from a woman aged 45-65 years in good health.

The genes are TRBV12-3 or TRBV12-4 and TRBJ2-1; TCRdb indicates TRBD2, and absent DNA this call remains unverified. The CDR3 totals 14 residues. The CDR3 sequence: CASNLLAGVGEQFF.

The rearrangement uses TRBV29-1 and TRBJ2-1; with no DNA, the TCRdb D assignment of TRBD1 cannot be verified. The CDR3 runs to 11 residues. Germline V CDR1 and CDR2: SQVTM, ANQGSEA. The CDR3 loop is CSVGRDYEQFF.

This rearrangement joins TRBV24-1 to TRBJ2-5; TCRdb proposes TRBD1, but this gene call is untestable without DNA. This CDR3 is 17 amino acids long. Germline V CDR1 and CDR2: KGHDR, SFDVKD. CDR3 region: CATSDPRDRGLQETQYF.

This chain links TRBV20-1 with TRBJ1-4. Germline-derived CDR1 and CDR2 are DFQATT and SNEGSKA (reference sequence). The CDR3 totals 16 residues. The CDR3 loop is CSARDQARLANEKLFF.

The chain links TRBV4-1 to TRBJ2-1; TCRdb indicates TRBD2, and absent DNA this call remains unverified. Per germline, CDR1 MGHRA and CDR2 YSYEKL. There are 14 residues in the CDR3. Here the CDR3 reads CASSQLRTSYEQFF.

The V and J genes are TRBV5-1 and TRBJ1-2; the D call of TRBD1 rests on TCRdb alone, since no DNA is present to check it. CDR1 is SGHRS and CDR2 is YFSETQ in the germline V gene. CDR3 size: 15 residues. The CDR3 here is CASSLTGQGNYGYTF.

The chain has TRBV5-1 and TRBJ2-2; with no DNA, the TCRdb D assignment of TRBD2 cannot be verified. The CDR3 extends over 17 amino acids. Germline CDR1 SGHRS, CDR2 YFSETQ. The CDR3 loop is CASSFIPGRAGTGELFF.

This chain connects TRBV5-1 to TRBJ2-2; the TCRdb D gene call, TRBD2, has no DNA to confirm it. This CDR3 region has 14 residues. Looked up from germline, CDR1 is SGHRS and CDR2 is YFSETQ. The chain's CDR3 is CASSLVSSIGELFF. Combining the CDR3 with reference TRBV5-1 and TRBJ2-2 gives the whole variable domain KAGVTQTPRYLIKTRGQQVTLSCSPISGHRSVSWYQQTPGQGLQFLFEYFSETQRNKGNFPGRFSGRQFSNSRSEMNVSTLELGDSALYLCASSLVSSIGELFFGEGSRLTVL.

V and J are TRBV10-3 and TRBJ2-1; the D gene TCRdb calls, TRBD2, cannot be checked with no DNA. The CDR3 is 14 residues long. Germline loops: CDR1 ENHRY, CDR2 SYGVKD. CDR3: CAISESTREYEQFF.

The V gene is TRBV7-8, the J gene TRBJ2-3; there is no DNA to check the TCRdb D call of TRBD1. CDR3 length: 16 residues. Germline V gene sequence: CDR1 SGHVS, CDR2 FQNEAQ. CDR3 sequence: CASSLDSGAMPDTQYF.

The chain couples TRBV2 to TRBJ2-3; TCRdb gives TRBD1 as the D gene, but with no DNA this cannot be confirmed. Germline CDR1 is SNHLY and CDR2 is FYNNEI. This CDR3 contains 15 residues. CDR3 in amino acids: CASGVRTVSTDTQYF.

The genes are TRBV12-3 or TRBV12-4 and TRBJ1-5; checking the TCRdb D call of TRBD1 is not possible without DNA. The CDR3 extends over 14 amino acids. The CDR3 reads CASTPTGEPRPQHF.

The V gene is TRBV3-1, the J gene TRBJ2-1; without DNA, the TCRdb call of TRBD2 cannot be checked. CDR1 is LGHDT, CDR2 YNNKEL, per germline (reference sequence). The length of the CDR3 is 14 residues. The CDR3 loop is CASSQVGSGNEQFF.

The rearrangement joins TRBV20-1 to TRBJ2-3; the D call from TCRdb, TRBD2, cannot be confirmed without DNA. The CDR3 length is 15 residues. Germline assignment: CDR1 DFQATT and CDR2 SNEGSKA (reference sequence). CDR3 protein: CSAGGVAEGPDTQYF.

This chain connects TRBV5-6 to TRBJ2-1; checking the TCRdb D call of TRBD2 is not possible without DNA. The germline V gene has CDR1 SGHDT and CDR2 YYEEEE. The CDR3 spans 20 residues. CDR3 loop: CASSPPPGVGGTSGSNEQFF.

CDR3 amino acids: CASSPSTRDSWGKETQYF. The J gene is TRBJ2-5, the V gene TRBV9. Germline V gives CDR1 SGDLS, CDR2 YYNGEE. This CDR3 has 18 residues.

This rearrangement joins TRBV4-2 to TRBJ2-3. The CDR3 is made up of 14 amino acids. Germline values: CDR1 LGHNA, CDR2 YNFKEQ. The CDR3 region is CASSQRTNTDTQYF.

The V call is TRBV11-2, the J call TRBJ2-1; as DNA is missing, the TRBD2 call by TCRdb cannot be tested. The CDR3 length is 16 residues. Germline assignment: CDR1 SGHAT and CDR2 FQNNGV. CDR3 residues: CASSGRLAGQNNEQFF.

V usage is TRBV24-1 and J usage is TRBJ2-6. The CDR3 spans 16 residues. The germline CDR1 and CDR2 sequences are KGHDR and SFDVKD. CDR3 residues: CATSDRDSSGANVLTF.

The chain recombines TRBV9 with TRBJ1-6; TCRdb names TRBD1, which stays unverified in the absence of DNA. Germline V gene lookup returns CDR1 SGDLS and CDR2 YYNGEE. This CDR3 spans 15 amino acids. The CDR3: CASSVRQGGHSPLHF.